This T cell receptor (beta chain) was sequenced for a study of molecular identifiers for immune sequencing clone quantification. Sorting defined naive CD8 T cells as CD8+CD4-CCR7+CD45RA+. TCRdb reprocessed the PCR reads with MiXCR, giving one entry per CDR3 protein. The sample holds some 320,000 distinct CDR3 sequences, 20% to 25% seen once. In regard to this clonotype: One base away lies a much larger clone, so this may be a sequencing read error.

This CDR3 spans 13 amino acids. This receptor was taken from a human donor in good health. Some libraries in this study had Jurkat cell RNA spiked in. The sequenced sample was naive CD8+ T cells from blood, with Jurkat cell RNA spiked in. The sample's subset: FACS-sorted CD8+CD4-CCR7+CD45RA+ naive T cells. The rearrangement joins TRBV12-3 or TRBV12-4 to TRBJ2-2; TRBD2 aligns across 7 bases. CDR3 amino acids: CAGSRTSAGELFF. The CDR3 bases are TGTGCCGGCAGCCGTACTAGCGCCGGGGAGCTGTTTTTT.